This T cell receptor (beta chain) was documented in a study of blood T cell repertoires in COVID-19. Background on the study: The cDNA or gDNA used as material had been derived from T cells, B-cell-depleted T cells, or PBMCs.

The germline CDR1 and CDR2 sequences are MGHRA and YSYEKL. The CDR3 totals 14 residues. Trimming removed 0 bases at V and 14 bases at J, with 16 bases between. Participant age was roughly 18 to 90 years, and participants resided in about two dozen US areas. In the original processing: For nucleated cells, counts were estimated from reference gene primer amplification. Repertoires were generated with immunoSEQ multiplex PCR, while TCRdb's copy carries only in-frame clones and drops some. The V and J calls and clone size come from that table; D and trimming were worked out from the DNA. The repertoire includes about 180,000 clones, 84% of them detected once, and over 12% sits in the top ten.

The receptor was isolated from a middle-aged man who had recovered from COVID-19. The V call is TRBV4-1, the J call TRBJ1-4; D is unclear. The material sequenced was PBMCs or T cells enriched from blood (not recorded which). CDR3 in amino acids: CASSQDAIGRYLFF. For the CDR3, the DNA is TGCGCCAGCAGCCAAGACGCGATAGGGAGATATCTGTTTTTT.